Listed below are T cell receptor beta chains from one sample, sequenced in a study of tumor-infiltrating lymphocytes in oesophageal squamous cell carcinoma. TCRdb ran MiXCR on the PCR reads and lists one entry per CDR3 protein. The data hold almost 20,000 distinct CDR3 sequences, with approximately 40% observed a single time. The sample was esophageal tumor tissue. The receptors derive from a male donor with esophageal squamous cell carcinoma. The CDR3 runs from the conserved cysteine through the conserved F or W. D genes are given only for firm matches. Rows give clone size only sometimes, using once, few, many, or a class for an expanded clone.

D: TRBD1; size: -; V: TRBV7-3; J: TRBJ2-1; CDR3: CASSSAGTGSNEQFF; DNA: TGTGCCAGCAGCTCAGCCGGGACAGGGAGCAATGAGCAGTTCTTC
D: -; size: -; V: TRBV12-3/TRBV12-4; J: TRBJ2-7; CDR3: CASSYRQSATDTQYF; DNA: TGTGCCAGCAGCTATCGCCAATCCGCCACAGATACGCAGTACTTC
D: -; size: medium-sized; V: TRBV11-2; J: TRBJ2-1; CDR3: CASSRVQRVNEQFF; DNA: TGTGCCAGCAGCCGAGTTCAACGGGTTAATGAGCAGTTCTTC
D: TRBD2; size: -; V: TRBV7-3; J: TRBJ2-5; CDR3: CASSRAGTSEETQYF; DNA: TGTGCCAGCAGCAGAGCCGGGACTAGCGAAGAGACCCAGTACTTC
D: -; size: -; V: TRBV7-4; J: TRBJ2-1; CDR3: CASSRGSYNEQFF; DNA: TGTGCCAGCAGTAGGGGCTCCTACAATGAGCAGTTCTTC
D: TRBD1; size: medium-sized; V: TRBV6-6; J: TRBJ2-1; CDR3: CASSYQQGGDNEQFF; DNA: TGTGCCAGCAGTTACCAACAGGGGGGAGACAATGAGCAGTTCTTC
D: -; size: many; V: TRBV5-8; J: TRBJ1-1; CDR3: CASRRIEAFF; DNA: TGTGCCAGTCGTAGGATAGAAGCTTTCTTT
D: -; size: -; V: TRBV2; J: TRBJ2-1; CDR3: CASSETDYNEQFF; DNA: TGTGCCAGCAGTGAAACAGACTACAATGAGCAGTTCTTC
D: -; size: few; V: TRBV5-5; J: TRBJ1-5; CDR3: CASSLWDNNQPQHF; DNA: TGTGCCAGCAGCTTGTGGGACAACAATCAGCCCCAGCATTTT
D: -; size: -; V: TRBV2; J: TRBJ2-5; CDR3: CASSEAVLETQYF; DNA: TGTGCCAGCAGTGAAGCGGTGCTAGAGACCCAGTACTTC
D: -; size: few; V: TRBV6-7; J: TRBJ2-6; CDR3: CASSYSTKVTF; DNA: TGTGCCAGCAGTTACTCGACGAAGGTGACTTTC
D: -; size: -; V: TRBV7-3; J: TRBJ2-1; CDR3: CASSPQALGLRDNEQFF; DNA: TGTGCCAGCAGCCCCCAGGCCCTAGGACTACGAGACAATGAGCAGTTCTTC
D: TRBD2; size: -; V: TRBV7-8; J: TRBJ2-7; CDR3: CASSPWGTGGYEQYF; DNA: TGTGCCAGCAGCCCTTGGGGGACGGGAGGTTACGAGCAGTACTTC
D: -; size: -; V: TRBV7-6; J: TRBJ2-7; CDR3: CASSLQGYSYEQYF; DNA: TGTGCCAGCAGCTTACAGGGGTACTCCTACGAGCAGTACTTC
D: -; size: -; V: TRBV6-6; J: TRBJ2-1; CDR3: CASSPFGQLGYNEQFF; DNA: TGTGCCAGCAGTCCATTCGGACAGTTGGGCTACAATGAGCAGTTCTTC
D: -; size: many; V: TRBV6-1; J: TRBJ1-5; CDR3: CASTLDGGISNQPQHF; DNA: TGTGCCAGCACCCTCGACGGGGGTATCAGCAATCAGCCCCAGCATTTT
D: -; size: few; V: TRBV12-3/TRBV12-4; J: TRBJ2-1; CDR3: CASILNEQFF; DNA: TGTGCCAGCATTCTCAATGAGCAGTTCTTC
D: -; size: many; V: TRBV5-4; J: TRBJ2-7; CDR3: CASSLEGRSYEQYF; DNA: TGTGCCAGCAGCTTGGAAGGGCGCTCCTACGAGCAGTACTTC
D: -; size: -; V: TRBV28; J: TRBJ1-6; CDR3: CASTEGSYNSPLHF; DNA: TGTGCCAGCACGGAAGGCTCCTATAATTCACCCCTCCACTTT
D: TRBD1; size: few; V: TRBV7-2; J: TRBJ1-2; CDR3: CASSLGGGQGYYGYTF; DNA: TGTGCCAGCAGCTTAGGAGGTGGACAGGGGTACTATGGCTACACCTTC
D: -; size: -; V: TRBV7-9; J: TRBJ2-1; CDR3: CASRRLGDEQFF; DNA: TGTGCCAGCAGGCGCCTAGGGGATGAGCAGTTCTTC
D: -; size: -; V: TRBV27; J: TRBJ1-6; CDR3: CASSLARGDSPLHF; DNA: TGTGCCAGCAGTTTAGCCAGGGGAGACTCACCCCTCCACTTT
D: -; size: once; V: TRBV20-1; J: TRBJ2-5; CDR3: CSARDGGGGETQYF; DNA: TGCAGTGCTAGAGATGGAGGAGGAGGGGAGACCCAGTACTTC
D: TRBD1; size: once; V: TRBV7-3; J: TRBJ2-5; CDR3: CASSLGQGPHEQYF; DNA: TGTGCCAGCAGCTTGGGACAGGGGCCCCATGAGCAGTACTTC
D: TRBD1; size: many; V: TRBV28; J: TRBJ1-4; CDR3: CASASPGQGNEKLFF; DNA: TGTGCCAGCGCCTCCCCGGGACAGGGCAATGAAAAACTGTTTTTT
D: -; size: -; V: TRBV2; J: TRBJ2-3; CDR3: CASSERDLHTDTQYF; DNA: TGTGCCAGCAGTGAAAGGGACTTACACACAGATACGCAGTATTTT
D: -; size: medium-sized; V: TRBV7-6; J: TRBJ2-1; CDR3: CASSLERNEQFF; DNA: TGTGCCAGCAGCTTAGAAAGGAATGAGCAGTTCTTC
D: -; size: many; V: TRBV27; J: TRBJ2-3; CDR3: CASSLLGPGTVGDTQYF; DNA: TGTGCCAGCAGTTTATTGGGGCCCGGGACTGTGGGGGATACGCAGTATTTT
D: TRBD2; size: many; V: TRBV19; J: TRBJ2-7; CDR3: CASSTKAGASYNEQYF; DNA: TGTGCCAGTAGTACTAAAGCGGGAGCTTCCTACAATGAGCAGTACTTC
D: TRBD2; size: many; V: TRBV2; J: TRBJ2-5; CDR3: CASRAGLAGQETQYF; DNA: TGTGCCAGCAGAGCGGGACTAGCGGGACAAGAGACCCAGTACTTC
D: TRBD1; size: medium-sized; V: TRBV12-3/TRBV12-4; J: TRBJ1-4; CDR3: CASRRDRVYNEKLFF; DNA: TGTGCCAGCAGAAGGGACAGGGTCTATAATGAAAAACTGTTTTTT
D: -; size: many; V: TRBV14; J: TRBJ1-6; CDR3: CASSQDDRLSPLHF; DNA: TGTGCCAGCAGCCAAGATGATCGACTTTCACCCCTCCACTTT
D: TRBD1; size: -; V: TRBV6-8; J: TRBJ1-3; CDR3: CASSYSGTGVLGNTIYF; DNA: TGTGCCAGCAGTTACTCCGGGACAGGGGTATTAGGAAACACCATATATTTT
D: -; size: many; V: TRBV28; J: TRBJ2-7; CDR3: CASSSRASGYEQYF; DNA: TGTGCCAGCAGTTCAAGGGCATCGGGATACGAGCAGTACTTC
D: TRBD1; size: many; V: TRBV11-2; J: TRBJ2-5; CDR3: CASSLGGSGGIDSPLHF; DNA: TGTGCCAGCAGCTTAGGAGGGTCAGGGGGCATCGATTCACCCCTCCACTTC
D: -; size: many; V: TRBV28; J: TRBJ1-4; CDR3: CASSFQGFREKLFF; DNA: TGTGCCAGCAGTTTCCAGGGTTTCAGAGAAAAACTGTTTTTT
D: TRBD1; size: -; V: TRBV7-6; J: TRBJ2-5; CDR3: CASSLAPTGPNSPLHF; DNA: TGTGCCAGCAGCTTAGCTCCGACAGGGCCCAACTCACCCCTCCACTTC
D: -; size: few; V: TRBV15; J: TRBJ2-5; CDR3: CATSLTGRETQYF; DNA: TGTGCCACCAGCTTGACCGGTCGGGAGACCCAGTACTTC
D: TRBD1; size: many; V: TRBV10-1; J: TRBJ2-7; CDR3: CASSEGQGPYEQYF; DNA: TGCGCCAGCAGTGAGGGACAGGGACCCTACGAGCAGTACTTC
D: -; size: many; V: TRBV5-1; J: TRBJ2-1; CDR3: CASTPDWINEQFF; DNA: TGCGCCAGCACCCCGGACTGGATCAATGAGCAGTTCTTC
D: -; size: many; V: TRBV6-1; J: TRBJ2-3; CDR3: CASRPRSSTDTQYF; DNA: TGTGCCAGCAGGCCTAGGAGTAGCACAGATACGCAGTATTTT
D: -; size: many; V: TRBV7-9; J: TRBJ2-1; CDR3: CASSPAGTGRGARVSYEQFF; DNA: TGTGCCAGCAGCCCCGCGGGAACCGGCAGGGGGGCTAGGGTTTCCTACGAGCAGTTCTTC
D: -; size: few; V: TRBV7-2; J: TRBJ2-2; CDR3: CASSLAIAGELFF; DNA: TGTGCCAGCAGCTTAGCGATCGCCGGGGAGCTGTTTTTT
D: -; size: -; V: TRBV7-2; J: TRBJ2-1; CDR3: CASSPLENEQFF; DNA: TGTGCCAGCAGCCCTCTAGAGAATGAGCAGTTCTTC
D: -; size: medium-sized; V: TRBV7-9; J: TRBJ2-5; CDR3: CASSLGQIRKETQYF; DNA: TGTGCCAGCAGCTTAGGACAAATAAGGAAAGAGACCCAGTACTTC
D: TRBD2; size: -; V: TRBV10-1; J: TRBJ2-7; CDR3: CASSESGTNYEQYF; DNA: TGCGCCAGCAGTGAGTCCGGGACTAACTACGAGCAGTACTTC